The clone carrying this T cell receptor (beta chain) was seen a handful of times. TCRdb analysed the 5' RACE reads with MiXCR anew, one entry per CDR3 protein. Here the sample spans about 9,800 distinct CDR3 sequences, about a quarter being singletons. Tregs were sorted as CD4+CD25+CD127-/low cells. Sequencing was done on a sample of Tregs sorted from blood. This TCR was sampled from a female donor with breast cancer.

The CDR3 DNA reads TGTGCCAGCAGTAGCGGGGTCTCCTACAATGAGCAGTTCTTC. It encodes CASSSGVSYNEQFF. J is TRBJ2-1 and V is TRBV7-6, with TRBD2 matching 8 bases. Germline trimming cut 6 bases from V and 0 bases from J; bases unmatched to any gene: 1. This CDR3 has 14 amino acids. Germline V gene lookup returns CDR1 SGHVS and CDR2 FNYEAQ. Based on the CDR3 plus reference TRBV7-6 and TRBJ2-1, the full variable domain is GAGVSQSPRYKVTKRGQDVALRCDPISGHVSLYWYRQALGQGPEFLTYFNYEAQQDKSGLPNDRFSAERPEGSISTLTIQRTEQRDSAMYRCASSSGVSYNEQFFGPGTRLTVL.